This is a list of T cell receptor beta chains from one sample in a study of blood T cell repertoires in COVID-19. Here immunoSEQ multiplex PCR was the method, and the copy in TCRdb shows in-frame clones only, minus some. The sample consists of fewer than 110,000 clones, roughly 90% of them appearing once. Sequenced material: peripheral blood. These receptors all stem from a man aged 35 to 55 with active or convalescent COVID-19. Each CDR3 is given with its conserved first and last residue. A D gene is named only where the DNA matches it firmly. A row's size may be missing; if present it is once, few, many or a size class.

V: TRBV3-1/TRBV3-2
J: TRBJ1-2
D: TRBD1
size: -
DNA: TGTGCCAGCAGCCAAGGACCAGGGACAGCCATGAAAGGCTACACCTTC
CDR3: CASSQGPGTAMKGYTF

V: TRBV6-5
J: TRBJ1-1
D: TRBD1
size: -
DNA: TGTGCCAGCAGTCCCTCCGGACAGGACAACACTGAAGCTTTCTTT
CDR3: CASSPSGQDNTEAFF

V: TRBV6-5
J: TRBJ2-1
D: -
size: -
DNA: TGTGCCAGCAGTCTAGGGGGCAATGAGCAGTTCTTC
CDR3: CASSLGGNEQFF

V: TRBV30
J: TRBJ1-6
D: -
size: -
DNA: TGTGCCTGGATCAAGAGGAGCTCCTATAATTCACCCCTCCACTTT
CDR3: CAWIKRSSYNSPLHF

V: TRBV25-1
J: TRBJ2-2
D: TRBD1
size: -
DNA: TGTGCCAGCAGGGGGGAGGGACAGGGGATCCGGGAGCTGTTTTTT
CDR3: CASRGEGQGIRELFF

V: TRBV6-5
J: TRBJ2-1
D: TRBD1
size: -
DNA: TGTGCCAGCAGTTACTCGGCGGGACAGGTCTACAATGAGCAGTTCTTC
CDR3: CASSYSAGQVYNEQFF

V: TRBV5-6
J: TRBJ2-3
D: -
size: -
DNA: TGTGCCAGCAGCTTGGCTCTAGCGAGCACAGATACGCAGTATTTT
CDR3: CASSLALASTDTQYF

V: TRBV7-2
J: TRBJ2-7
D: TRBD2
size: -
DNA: TGTGCCAGCAGCCTAGCCGAGGCGGGAGGCTACGAGCAGTACTTC
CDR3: CASSLAEAGGYEQYF

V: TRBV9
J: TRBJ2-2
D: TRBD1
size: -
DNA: TGTGCCAGCAGCGTAGGACAGGGTTCCGCCGGGGAGCTGTTTTTT
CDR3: CASSVGQGSAGELFF

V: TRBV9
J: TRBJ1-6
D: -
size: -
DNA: TGTGCCAGCAGCGTCCAACCCCGAGTAAATTCACCCCTCCACTTT
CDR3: CASSVQPRVNSPLHF

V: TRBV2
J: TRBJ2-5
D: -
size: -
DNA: TGTGCCAGCAGAGCGGTAGGAGAGACCCAGTACTTC
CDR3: CASRAVGETQYF

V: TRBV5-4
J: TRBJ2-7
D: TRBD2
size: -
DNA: TGTGCCAGCGGCGCTAGCGGGCCCTCCTACGAGCAGTACTTC
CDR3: CASGASGPSYEQYF

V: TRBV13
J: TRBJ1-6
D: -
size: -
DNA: TGTGCCAGCAGCCTGGGACACCAGAATTCACCCCTCCACTTT
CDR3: CASSLGHQNSPLHF

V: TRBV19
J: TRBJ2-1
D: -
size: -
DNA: TGTGCCAGTAGTATAACCGGGAGAGGGGTAAGGACCTACAATGAGCAGTTCTTC
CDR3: CASSITGRGVRTYNEQFF

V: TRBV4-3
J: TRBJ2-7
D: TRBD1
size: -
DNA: TGCGCCAGCAGCCAAGATATCCCAGGGGGCAAGATCTACGAGCAGTACTTC
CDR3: CASSQDIPGGKIYEQYF

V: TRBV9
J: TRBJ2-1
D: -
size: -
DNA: TGTGCCAGCAGCGTAGATCTGGCCCCCCTCAATGAGCAGTTCTTC
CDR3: CASSVDLAPLNEQFF

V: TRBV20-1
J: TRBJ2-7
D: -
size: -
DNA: TGCAGTGCTAGTCCTCCGGGACTCCGGAGCTACGAGCAGTACTTC
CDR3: CSASPPGLRSYEQYF

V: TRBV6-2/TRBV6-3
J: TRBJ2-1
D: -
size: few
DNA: TGTGCCAGCAGTTACTCGGTTGCGGGTTTTACCTACAATGAGCAGTTCTTC
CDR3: CASSYSVAGFTYNEQFF